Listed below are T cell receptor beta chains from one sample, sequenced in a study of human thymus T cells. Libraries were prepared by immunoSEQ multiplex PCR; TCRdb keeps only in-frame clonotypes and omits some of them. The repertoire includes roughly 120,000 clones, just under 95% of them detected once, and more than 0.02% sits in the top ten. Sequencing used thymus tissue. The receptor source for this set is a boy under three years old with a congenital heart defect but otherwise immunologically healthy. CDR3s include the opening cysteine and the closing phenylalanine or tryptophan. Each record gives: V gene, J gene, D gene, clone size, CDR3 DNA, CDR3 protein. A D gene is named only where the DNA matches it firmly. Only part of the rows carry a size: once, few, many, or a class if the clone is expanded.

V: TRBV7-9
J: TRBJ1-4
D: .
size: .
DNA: TGTGCCAGCAGCCTGGGGAGGAGTAATGAAAAACTGTTTTTT
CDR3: CASSLGRSNEKLFF

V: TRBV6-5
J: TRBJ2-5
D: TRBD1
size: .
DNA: TGTGCCAGCAGGAGACAGGGTCAAGAGACCCAGTACTTC
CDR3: CASRRQGQETQYF

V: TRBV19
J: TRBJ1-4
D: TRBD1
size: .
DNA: TGTGCCAGTAGTATAGGGACAGGGGCGGCAAAACTGTTTTTT
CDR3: CASSIGTGAAKLFF

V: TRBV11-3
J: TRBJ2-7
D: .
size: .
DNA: TGTGCCAGCAGCTTAGGGCCCCACGAGCAGTACTTC
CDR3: CASSLGPHEQYF

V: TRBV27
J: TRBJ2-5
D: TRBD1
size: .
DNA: TGTGCCAGCAGACAGGGACAGGGCGGGGAGACCCAGTACTTC
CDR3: CASRQGQGGETQYF

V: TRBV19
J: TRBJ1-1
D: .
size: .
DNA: TGTGCCAGTAGTCGGACCACTGAAGCTTTCTTT
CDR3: CASSRTTEAFF

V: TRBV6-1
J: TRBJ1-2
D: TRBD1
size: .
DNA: TGTGCCAGCAGTGAAAGGGACAGGGCCTATGGCTACACCTTC
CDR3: CASSERDRAYGYTF

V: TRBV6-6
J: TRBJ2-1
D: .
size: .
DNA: TGTGCCAGCAGTTCCTTAGTTCCGGGGAAGAATAATGAGCAGTTCTTC
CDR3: CASSSLVPGKNNEQFF

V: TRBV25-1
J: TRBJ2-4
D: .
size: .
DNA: TGTGCCAGCAGTTGGGGAAACATTCAGTACTTC
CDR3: CASSWGNIQYF

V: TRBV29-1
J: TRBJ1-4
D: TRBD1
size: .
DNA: TGCAGCGTTGTGGGACAGGACGGCGGTTGCGAAAAACTGTTTTTT
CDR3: CSVVGQDGGCEKLFF

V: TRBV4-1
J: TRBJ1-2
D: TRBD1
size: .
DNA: TGCGCCAGCAGCCATTCTACTCCCCGGGACAGGGAGGCTCTAGCTAACTATGGCTACACCTTC
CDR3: CASSHSTPRDREALANYGYTF

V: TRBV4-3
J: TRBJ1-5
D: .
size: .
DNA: TGCGCCAGCAGTAATAGAGCAGAAAATCAGCCCCAGCATTTT
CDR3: CASSNRAENQPQHF

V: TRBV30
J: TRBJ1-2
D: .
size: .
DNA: TGTGCCTGGAGTGTTCACTCCAATTTTCGAAACTATGGCTACACCTTC
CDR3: CAWSVHSNFRNYGYTF

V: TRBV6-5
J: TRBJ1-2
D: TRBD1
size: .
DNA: TGTGCCAGCACCCCAGGGGGTAATGGCTACACCTTC
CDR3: CASTPGGNGYTF

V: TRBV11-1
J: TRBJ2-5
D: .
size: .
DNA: TGTGCCAGCAGCTCCACCGTGGGCAGGGCTCACCAAGAGACCCAGTACTTC
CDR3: CASSSTVGRAHQETQYF

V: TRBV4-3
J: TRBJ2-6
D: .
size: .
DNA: TGCGCCAGCAGCCAACCGGGGGTATCCTGGCCCTCCTCTGGGGCCAACGTCCTGACTTTC
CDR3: CASSQPGVSWPSSGANVLTF

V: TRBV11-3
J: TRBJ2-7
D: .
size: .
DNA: TGTGCCAGCAGCTTAGCCGCAGGGGAAGAAGACGAGCAGTACTTC
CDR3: CASSLAAGEEDEQYF

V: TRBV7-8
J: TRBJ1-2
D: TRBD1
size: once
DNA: TGTGCCAGCAGCCCAGTTGGCAAACAGGGGCGAGGGCCCGCCAACTATGGCTACACCTTC
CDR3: CASSPVGKQGRGPANYGYTF

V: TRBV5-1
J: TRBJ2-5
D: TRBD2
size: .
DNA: TGCGCCAGCAGCCGAAGTCCGACTAGCGGGGGGCCCAAAGAGACCCAGTACTTC
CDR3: CASSRSPTSGGPKETQYF

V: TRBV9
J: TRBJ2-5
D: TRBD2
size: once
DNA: TGTGCCAGCAGCGTTACGGGGGGTCAGGAAGAGACCCAGTACTTC
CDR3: CASSVTGGQEETQYF